This T cell receptor (beta chain) is drawn from a study of response to subunit inactivated influenza vaccine. On this clonotype: Its antigen remains unidentified.

Findings and caveats of the study: Authors suggested that a seasonal influenza vaccination recruits few new T cells each time.

In TCRdb, the RT-PCR reads were re-called with MiXCR into one record per CDR3 protein. The sample records 650,000 to 800,000 distinct CDR3 sequences, roughly 20% being singletons. This TCR was sampled from a man aged 50-60 years who received an inactivated influenza vaccine. The sample here was PBMCs from blood, taken 4 to 6 days after vaccination.

The DNA of the CDR3 is TGTGCCAGCAGGACGGGGGTGCGCTACGAGCAGTACTTC. Encoded protein: CASRTGVRYEQYF. This chain joins TRBV28 and TRBJ2-7; tentative D call: TRBD2 (6 bases). Germline CDR1 is MDHEN and CDR2 is SYDVKM. Between the trimmed V and J ends, which lost 6 bases and 3 bases, there was a span of 12 bases. The CDR3 has 13 amino acids. The whole variable domain, filled in from reference TRBV28 and TRBJ2-7, reads DVKVTQSSRYLVKRTGEKVFLECVQDMDHENMFWYRQDPGLGLRLIYFSYDVKMKEKGDIPEGYSVSREKKERFSLILESASTNQTSMYLCASRTGVRYEQYFGPGTRLTVT.